The subject of this entry is one T cell receptor beta chain. Its target is unknown. The assay was immunoSEQ multiplex PCR, and TCRdb's table has in-frame clones only and misses some. The data show tens of thousands of clones, about 95% seen once. The data were obtained in a study of graft-versus-host responses after intestinal transplantation. Overall study results and limits: Some patients had graft-donor T cell macrochimerism, and their allografts showed high graft-versus-host to host-versus-graft clonal ratios.

The source was unstimulated CD4+ T cells sorted from spleen or lymph node cells, collected before transplant. This clonotype was obtained from a human donor who was the organ donor for an intestinal transplant.

The DNA of the CDR3 is TGTGCCAGCAGTCCAGGGGCAAACAATGAGCAGTTCTTC. Protein sequence: CASSPGANNEQFF. V and J are TRBV7-3 and TRBJ2-1; D possibly corresponds to TRBD1 (6 bases). This CDR3 has 13 residues. The V end was cut by 6 bases, the J end by 5 bases, with 11 bases between. The germline CDR1 and CDR2 sequences are SGHTA and FQGTGA.